This TCR beta chain stems from a study of PD-1 and CTLA-4 blockade in melanoma. Per germline, CDR1 LNHDA and CDR2 SQIVND (reference sequence). The CDR3 has 11 amino acids. The V end lost 10 bases, the J end lost 8 bases, and 14 bases lay between the germline ends. Repertoires were generated with immunoSEQ multiplex PCR, while TCRdb's copy carries only in-frame clones and drops some. The sample holds about 31,000 clones, 88% seen once. This chain joins TRBV19 and TRBJ1-2; no reliable D call. The receptor was isolated from a human donor with melanoma. The material sequenced was CD8+ T cells from peripheral blood, taken from a patient given anti-PD-1 treatment. The CDR3 coding sequence is TGTGCCACCCGGACTGCGGGAGGCTACACCTTC. It encodes CATRTAGGYTF.